Below are 14 T cell receptor beta chains sequenced from a single sample in a study of CXCR3-negative and CXCR3-positive naive CD8 T cells. TRB cDNA libraries were made by UMI-labeled 5' RACE. TCRdb reanalyzed the 5' RACE reads and collapses them to one entry per CDR3 protein, without DNA. There are about 43,000 distinct CDR3 sequences in the sample, with roughly a tenth held by the top ten. Sequencing input: memory CD8+ T cells from blood. These receptors were collected from a human donor in good health. Some clones in this sample may be carry-over from other donors' samples.

V is TRBV7-8 and J is TRBJ2-5; the D call of TRBD2 rests on TCRdb alone, since no DNA is present to check it. Per the germline V gene, CDR1 is SGHVS and CDR2 is FQNEAQ. CDR3 length: 17 residues. The CDR3: CASSEGSGALIRETQYF.

The V and J genes are TRBV5-6 and TRBJ2-3; TCRdb reports TRBD1, a call that lacks DNA to check it against. Germline assignment: CDR1 SGHDT and CDR2 YYEEEE. The CDR3 has 15 residues. CDR3: CASSLAQGVTDTQYF.

V usage is TRBV20-1 and J usage is TRBJ1-2. CDR3 length equals 13 residues. Germline V gene data show CDR1 as DFQATT and CDR2 as SNEGSKA (reference sequence). The CDR3 reads CSARDGTSYGYTF.

The chain joins TRBV4-3 to TRBJ2-1; without DNA, the TCRdb call of TRBD1 cannot be checked. CDR3 length: 16 amino acids. Germline-derived CDR1 and CDR2 are LGHNA and YSLEER. This CDR3 is CASSQRQGAPYNEQFF.

The chain has TRBV9 and TRBJ1-6; TCRdb designates TRBD1, a call that cannot be tested without DNA. The germline V gene encodes CDR1 SGDLS and CDR2 YYNGEE. CDR3 length equals 15 residues. CDR3 region: CASSVSGAFNSPLHF.

Considering frequency, this clonotype is medium-sized (0.01 to 0.1%). This chain uses TRBV20-1 with TRBJ2-5; TCRdb outputs TRBD2, but without DNA this stays unchecked. This CDR3 has 16 residues. Per the germline V gene, CDR1 is DFQATT and CDR2 is SNEGSKA (reference sequence). The CDR3 spells CSARGNSGGWRETQYF.

The genes are TRBV23-1 and TRBJ2-1; the TRBD1 assignment by TCRdb is unverifiable without DNA. TRBV23-1 is known as an ORF, though its function is uncertain. The CDR3 runs 13 residues. CDR3 sequence reads: CASRPPEGDEQFF.

The gene calls are TRBV19 and TRBJ1-1; without DNA, the TCRdb call of TRBD1 cannot be checked. CDR1 and CDR2 (germline): LNHDA, SQIVND (reference sequence). The CDR3 is made up of 13 amino acids. CDR3 sequence: CASIIRGTPEAFF.

The chain joins TRBV3-1 to TRBJ2-1; TCRdb indicates TRBD1, and absent DNA this call remains unverified. The CDR3 contains 17 residues. The germline gives CDR1 LGHDT, CDR2 YNNKEL (reference sequence). CDR3 region: CASSQDLPGIAYNEQFF.

This sequence joins TRBV6-5 and TRBJ2-3. The germline gives CDR1 MNHEY, CDR2 SVGAGI. The CDR3 is 15 residues long. This chain's CDR3 is CASSYSIRGTDTQYF.

The rearrangement joins TRBV20-1 to TRBJ2-1; without DNA, the TCRdb call of TRBD1 cannot be checked. The CDR3 is 16 residues long. The germline CDR1 and CDR2 sequences are DFQATT and SNEGSKA (reference sequence). The CDR3: CSASDSGGPSYNEQFF.

V and J are TRBV16 and TRBJ2-1. CDR3 length: 12 residues. The V gene's germline CDR1 is KGHSY and CDR2 FQNENV. The CDR3 loop is CASSQIHNEQFF.

This sequence joins TRBV28 and TRBJ2-7. The CDR3 totals 14 residues. The germline CDR1 and CDR2 sequences are MDHEN and SYDVKM. The CDR3 protein is CASSADGYSYEQYF.

The chain uses TRBV4-3 and TRBJ2-2. The CDR3 runs 18 residues. Per germline, CDR1 LGHNA and CDR2 YSLEER. This chain's CDR3 is CASSQGGPDPPRPGELFF.